This TCR beta chain was profiled in a study of identical twins (dated by TCRdb to the mid-2010s). A note on the overall study: The study deep-sequenced TCR alpha and beta repertoires from monozygotic twins, unrelated adults of various ages and cord blood to test whether fetal clonotypes persist. To rule out contamination, the twin experiments were replicated at different times with different library preparation protocols.

Only healthy Caucasian donors were included. The twin cohort consisted of three pairs of female monozygotic twins, all aged about 18 to 29 years. Peripheral blood mononuclear cells were used as the source from which RNA for TCR libraries was isolated. Regarding this clonotype: Its recognized antigen is unknown. No clone much larger than this one lies a single base away; base qualities are absent.

V drops 4 bases and J drops 7 bases, leaving 10 bases in between. Including the terminal cysteine and phenylalanine, the CDR3 comprises 12 residues. Only the CDR3 region is kept as DNA, spanning 36 bases read in frame from base 1. Based on the germline V gene (reference sequence), the CDR1 and CDR2 sequences are SEHNR and FQNEAQ. Libraries were prepared through 5' RACE. Sequencing was performed on an Illumina HiSeq 2000. A universal primer binding site was introduced by template switching, and a unique molecular identifier was present in the final cDNA, enabling accurate counting of TCR cDNA molecules. Specific primers in the conserved constant-segment region were used to synthesize first-strand cDNA for TCR alpha and beta chains. To control for contamination, every cDNA library was double barcoded, receiving both a SMART-Mk sample barcode and Illumina barcodes. TruSeq adapter sequences and Illumina sample barcodes were added in two successive PCR steps. The TCR alpha and beta cDNA libraries were sequenced on the Illumina HiSeq platform using custom primers. In the original analysis: MiGEC processed the raw reads to extract unique molecular identifiers, while MiXCR was used to determine the CDR3 positions. For each individual, recombination models were inferred using an EM algorithm with the repgenHMM and IGoR tools. The analysis of shared clonotypes was done with the tcR package in R, with sharing normalized by the product of cloneset sizes. To study raw recombination without the effects of thymic and clonal selection, out-of-frame nonproductive sequences were analyzed. The raw public reads went through TCRdb reprocessing: fastp at Q25, MiXCR clone calling, in-frame beta chains kept. Each record represents a unique CDR3 protein, reported with the most common genes and DNA among its rows. The V and J calls and clone size are TCRdb's, not the authors'. In all, the sample holds roughly 750,000 distinct CDR3 sequences, and 21% of those were seen once. The ten largest account for over 4% of the sample.

General findings and caveats noted by the study authors: Conclusions relied on cross-sectional statistical analysis, since the same donors could not be followed over many years. Zero-insertion analyses could be partly confounded by invariant T cells such as MAIT and iNKT, although diverse VJ usage argued against such confounding for most clonotypes. Abundant cord blood beta clonotypes had fewer insertions, young adult naive repertoires showed a similar but weaker trend, and memory repertoires showed no such trend. Recombination models systematically underestimated out-of-frame TCR alpha sharing in monozygotic twins but agreed with sharing between unrelated individuals. Compared with coincidental sharing between unrelated individuals, an excess of low generation-probability sequences was observed among out-of-frame TCR alpha sequences shared between twins. In beta out-of-frame sequences, excess twin sharing was weaker, because having fewer shared sequences lowered the signal-to-noise ratio.

This sample also appeared in a second study, on T cells expressing NK-cell markers. The second study also describes: Three sorted T-cell subsets (CD3+CD56+NKG2C+, CD3+CD56+NKG2C- and CD3+CD56-NKG2C+) from several donors had their TCR beta-chain repertoires profiled. Of the eight sequenced donors, seven were found to be HCMV-seropositive and one was found to be HCMV-seronegative. To restrict sorting to alphabetaTCR-expressing T cells, an anti-gammadeltaTCR antibody was added in several experiments. In roughly six donors, the dominant CD3+CD56+NKG2C+ clonotypes were among the top 10 CD8+ clonotypes and accounted for roughly 1.0-7.5% of CD8+ T cells. Those dominant clonotypes were again the most abundant among CD3+CD56-NKG2C+ cells in several donors, at about 25-60.1%. Whether the expanded NKG2C-expressing T cell clones were specific for HCMV antigens was left unclear. Randomly selected healthy volunteers, three men and five women, were used as the eight sequenced donors. HCMV-specific IgG was detected in serum with a commercial ELISA kit to determine HCMV serostatus. For roughly 6 donors, bulk peripheral blood T-cell repertoires were also sequenced from unsorted PBMC. MIGEC was used to demultiplex reads and group reads by UMI, and MiTCR was used to assemble and quantify clonotypes. To remove erroneous sequences, TCR cDNA sequences were retained only when supported by two or more reads. The tcR package was used for downstream repertoire analysis, with clonotypes matched between fractions based on CDR3 nucleotide sequence plus V segment. VDJmatch was used to annotate antigen specificity against VDJdb, with one amino acid substitution allowed in CDR3.

The sample was PBMCs. The receptor was isolated from a woman aged 18-29 years in good health. The receptor chain draws on TRBV7-9 and TRBJ1-1; the D gene is perhaps TRBD1, on 6 matching bases. The bases are TGTGCCAGCAGCTCCAGGGGCCGTGAAGCTTTCTTT. Its coded protein is CASSSRGREAFF.